The 4 T cell receptor beta chains below were found in one sample sequenced in a study of CD8+ T cells in alopecia areata (dated by TCRdb to about 2018). Libraries were prepared through the immunoSEQ multiplex PCR assay. RNA was extracted from all samples and reverse transcribed into cDNA, which served as template for TCR sequencing. Imported from immuneACCESS, the table was reduced by TCRdb to in-frame sequences with V and J called. These copies leave out some clones; in studies compared against another copy, an unresolved V gene accounts for under half, and the cause of the remainder is not known. The sample data list 130,000 or so clones, and about 46% of these were observed just once. Of the sample, approximately 10% falls within the top ten clones. Sequenced input: NKG2D-low CD8+ T cells sorted from blood. What the cell subset or site label conveys for this sample: sorted CD8+ NKG2D-low blood T cells. The origin of the receptors is a human donor with alopecia areata.

This chain connects TRBV9 to TRBJ2-1, with 12 bases fitting TRBD2. V was pared by 3 bases and J by 9 bases, with 4 bases of the junction left unmatched. This CDR3 has 14 residues. The germline V gene encodes CDR1 SGDLS and CDR2 YYNGEE. The CDR3 protein is CASSAGLAGGEQFF. CDR3 nucleotide sequence: TGTGCCAGCAGCGCGGGACTAGCGGGTGGTGAGCAGTTCTTC.

V and J are TRBV29-1 and TRBJ2-7; tentatively, D is TRBD1 (5 bases). This CDR3 comprises 13 residues. CDR1 and CDR2 from the germline V gene are SQVTM and ANQGSEA. V gave up 3 bases and J gave up 2 bases, with 11 bases separating them. CDR3 in amino acids: CSVEAGNPYEQYF. CDR3 sequence (DNA): TGCAGCGTTGAGGCAGGGAACCCCTACGAGCAGTACTTC.

This chain's CDR3 is CASSQGRSEQFF. DNA for the CDR3: TGTGCCAGCAGCCAAGGCCGATCTGAGCAGTTCTTC. The chain employs TRBV4-2 and TRBJ2-1; D ambiguous. This CDR3 has 12 amino acids. The V gene's germline CDR1 is LGHNA and CDR2 YNFKEQ. Trimming left V 1 base short and J 9 bases short, with 7 bases between.

The chain is built from TRBV11-2 and TRBJ2-7; TRBD2 matches at 9 bases. The CDR3 is 14 amino acids. Trimming removed 11 bases from V and 6 bases from J; junction bases left unmatched: 14. CDR1 and CDR2 (germline): SGHAT, FQNNGV. The CDR3 DNA sequence: TGTGCCCTTGGGGATGCGGGGACTAGCCCCGAGCAGTACTTC. It is translated as CALGDAGTSPEQYF.